Following are 32 T cell receptor beta chains from one sample sequenced in a study of CD8+ T cells in alopecia areata. Pooled cutaneous lymph node cells were sorted using CD4, CD8alpha, NKG2D, NKG2ACE and other markers. RNA extraction was followed by reverse transcription into cDNA, which acted as the sequencing template. This table comes from immunoSEQ multiplex PCR, and its TCRdb copy is limited to in-frame clones, with some not included. The specimen has 290,000 or so clones, none found just once. Material: CD4+ T cells sorted from a lymph node. These receptors all stem from a C3H/HeJ mouse with alopecia areata. MHC haplotype here: H2-k.

In regard to this clone: Genes and germline come from the mouse. The read halts 4 residues ahead of the CDR3 end, with the missing end drawn from the germline J gene. This CDR3 is also generated by other DNA sequences in the sample. The chain uses TRBV5 and TRBJ2-3; 7 nucleotides agree with TRBD2. The J segment lost 2 bases and the V segment lost 1 base, leaving 3 bases of the junction unmatched. The CDR3 has 15 amino acids. Germline-derived CDR1 and CDR2 are LGHNA and YNLKQL (reference sequence). This CDR3 is CASSQGGGTAETLYF. The sequenced CDR3 bases are TGTGCCAGCAGCCAAGGTGGGGGGACTGCAGAA.

As to this clone: The genes are named according to mouse. The read gets to within 4 residues of the CDR3 end, and the germline J gene fills in the rest. The chain recombines TRBV12-1 with TRBJ2-2; tentative D call: TRBD1 (5 bases). V was clipped by 0 bases and J by 0 bases, with 10 bases between them. The CDR3 sequence is 16 residues long. Per the germline V gene, CDR1 is SGHSN and CDR2 is HYEKVE. CDR3 sequence reads: CASSLGGHTNTGQLYF. CDR3 bases read: TGTGCCAGCTCTCTCGGCGGACATACAAACACCGGG.

Notes on this clone: Gene names and germline refer to mouse. The read stops 4 residues short of the end of the CDR3; the missing end is completed from the germline J gene. The chain links TRBV13-1 to TRBJ2-7, with TRBD1 identical over 9 bases. The V gene's germline CDR1 is NSHNY and CDR2 SYGAGN. The CDR3 covers 14 residues. The covered CDR3 bases are TGTGCCAGCAGTGTACACAGGGGGCGTTAT. It codes for CASSVHRGRY. The CDR3, in full, reads CASSVHRGRYEQYF.

There are a few counts of this clone. The gene names here belong to mouse. The read is 4 residues too short to cover the CDR3 end, so that end is filled in from the germline J gene. The sample carries other DNA sequences with the same CDR3. This rearrangement joins TRBV13-1 to TRBJ2-5; 9 nucleotides agree with TRBD2. Germline CDR1 and CDR2: NSHNY and SYGAGN. There are 15 residues in the CDR3. The V gene end was trimmed by 3 bases and the J gene end by 3 bases; junction bases not matched to a gene: 5. The CDR3 spells CASSARTGAQDTQYF. The CDR3 DNA, read in part, is TGTGCCAGCAGTGCCCGGACTGGGGCACAAGAC.

This clone was seen more than once but under ten times. The listed genes are named as in mouse. The read halts 4 residues ahead of the CDR3 end, with the missing end drawn from the germline J gene. The chain links TRBV13-1 to TRBJ2-3, with D tentatively TRBD1 (6 bases). The CDR3 is 15 amino acids. V gave up 1 base and J gave up 0 bases, with 9 bases separating them. The V gene's germline CDR1 is NSHNY and CDR2 SYGAGN. CDR3: CASSDRGHSAETLYF. The part of the CDR3 DNA that was read is TGTGCCAGCAGTGATAGGGGACATAGTGCAGAA.

A few counts support this clone. Gene labels here are mouse ones. The read falls 4 residues short of the CDR3 end, and the missing part is taken from the germline J gene. V and J are TRBV5 and TRBJ2-3, with 8 bases fitting TRBD2. From germline, CDR1 is LGHNA and CDR2 YNLKQL (reference sequence). The CDR3 spans 15 residues. V trimming: 1 base; J trimming: 2 bases; junction bases outside the gene matches: 2. CDR3 DNA (partial): TGTGCCAGCAGCCAAGGCTGGGGGGATGCAGAA. Translation: CASSQGWGDAE. The whole CDR3 sequence is CASSQGWGDAETLYF.

About this clone: Mouse names are used for the genes. The read terminates 4 residues before the CDR3 end, so the remaining end is supplied by the germline J gene. This sample includes further DNA sequences coding for the same CDR3. The chain carries TRBV5 and TRBJ2-2; 7 nucleotides match TRBD2. V lost 1 base and J lost 1; bases outside the gene matches: 0. The CDR3 consists of 15 residues. CDR1 is LGHNA, CDR2 YNLKQL, per germline (reference sequence). The sequenced part of the CDR3 DNA is TGTGCCAGCAGCCAAGCTGGGGGAAACACCGGG. Its translation: CASSQAGGNTG. The CDR3, in full, reads CASSQAGGNTGQLYF.

As concerns this clone: Gene names and germline refer to mouse. With the read ending 4 residues before the CDR3 end, the germline J gene is used to fill in that end. The chain joins TRBV13-3 to TRBJ1-1; TRBD1 might be the D (5 bases). The CDR3 runs to 11 residues. Germline V gene sequence: CDR1 NNHDY, CDR2 SYVADS. The chain's CDR3 is CASRDKTEVFF. CDR3 DNA, as far as it was read: TGTGCCAGCAGGGACAAAACA.

Ten or more counts support this clone. The gene names given are mouse names. Read coverage stops 4 residues before the CDR3 terminus; the germline J gene supplies the remainder. The chain joins TRBV14 to TRBJ2-2, with 9 nucleotides matching TRBD2. Trimming at V came to 2 bases and at J to 4 bases, leaving 3 bases not matched to a gene. Per the germline V gene, CDR1 is SGHDT and CDR2 is FRDEAV. CDR3 size: 15 residues. Incomplete CDR3 DNA: TGTGCCAGCAGTTTTGGGGGGGCGTCCACCGGG. This gives the protein CASSFGGASTG. The full CDR3 protein reads CASSFGGASTGQLYF.

Comment on this clone: Each gene name is a mouse one. The sequenced fragment ends 4 residues before the CDR3 boundary, so the rest is inferred from the germline J gene. The chain links TRBV13-1 to TRBJ1-2; 10 bases map to TRBD1. Germline V gene lookup returns CDR1 NSHNY and CDR2 SYGAGN. Trimming took 3 bases from V and 3 from J; bases not matched to a gene: 5. CDR3 length: 15 amino acids. This CDR3 is CASSGGQGKDSDYTF. The CDR3 bases that were read are TGTGCCAGCAGTGGGGGACAGGGGAAGGACTCC.

Comments on this clone: These gene names are mouse names. The CDR3 end falls 4 residues outside the read, so it is completed with the germline J gene. The chain carries TRBV1 and TRBJ2-4; D gene uncertain. CDR1 is NSQYPW, CDR2 LRSPGD, per germline (reference sequence). The CDR3 loop spans 15 amino acids. The V and J ends lost 0 bases and 0 bases respectively, with 7 bases between them. The sequenced part of the CDR3 DNA is TGCACCTGCAGTGCAGATCTGACTAGTCAAAAC. It codes for CTCSADLTSQN. The whole CDR3 region reads CTCSADLTSQNTLYF. The full variable domain, with the rest looked up from reference TRBV1 and TRBJ2-4, is VTLLEQNPRWRLVPRGQAVNLRCILKNSQYPWMSWYQQDLQKQLQWLFTLRSPGDKEVKSLPGADYLATRVTDTELRLQVANMSQGRTLYCTCSADLTSQNTLYFGAGTRLSVL.

This clone was picked up a small number of times. Mouse names are used for the genes. The CDR3 end lies 4 residues beyond the end of the read and is filled in from the germline J gene. The chain combines TRBV19 with TRBJ2-1, with 8 bases identical to TRBD1. CDR3 size: 13 residues. V dropped 4 bases and J dropped 6; count of bases not matched to a gene: 3. Germline V gene lookup returns CDR1 FNHDT and CDR2 SITEND (reference sequence). Incomplete CDR3 DNA: TGTGCCAGCAGTCGACAGGGGATTGCT. It is translated as CASSRQGIA. The CDR3 in its entirety is CASSRQGIAEQFF.

There are a few counts of this clone. Germline and genes: mouse. The read ends 4 residues before the CDR3 terminus; that terminus is restored from the germline J gene. Other nucleotide sequences from this sample produce the same CDR3. The chain couples TRBV13-1 to TRBJ2-7; 8 bases are shared with TRBD2. The germline V gene has CDR1 NSHNY and CDR2 SYGAGN. The CDR3 is 14 amino acids. The V segment lost 2 bases and the J segment 2 bases; nucleotides outside the gene matches: 3. CDR3 protein: CASSEPGGPYEQYF. The DNA read from the CDR3 is TGTGCCAGCAGTGAACCTGGGGGGCCCTAT.

This clone was seen a handful of times. Gene names are the mouse ones. The sequenced part of the CDR3 DNA is TGTGCCAGCAGTGATGGGACATCCTATAATTCGCCC. Protein product: CASSDGTSYNSP. From start to end, the CDR3 is CASSDGTSYNSPLYF. This chain joins TRBV13-1 and TRBJ1-6; D may be TRBD1 (5 bases). With the read ending 3 residues before the CDR3 end, the germline J gene is used to fill in that end. TRBJ1-6 is an ORF, and what it does is uncertain. This CDR3 is built from 15 residues. V was pared by 0 bases and J by 1 base, with 5 bases between. In germline, CDR1 is NSHNY, CDR2 SYGAGN.

This clone appeared a few times. Gene names and germline refer to mouse. Coverage ceases 4 residues before the CDR3 finishes, and the germline J gene fills in the end. The V call is TRBV13-2, the J call TRBJ2-7, with 7 bases that match TRBD1. Germline lookup yields CDR1 NNHNN and CDR2 SYGAGS (reference sequence). The CDR3 covers 13 residues. The CDR3 bases that were read are TGTGCCAGCGGTGATGCAGGGACAGAT. Translated: CASGDAGTD. The whole CDR3 reads CASGDAGTDEQYF.

In the case of this clone: Gene names and germline match the mouse. From the germline J gene comes the end of the CDR3, since the read stops 4 residues before it. The genes are TRBV31 and TRBJ2-5; D possibly corresponds to TRBD2 (7 bases). CDR1 is GKSSPN, CDR2 SITVG, per germline. The CDR3 runs 11 residues. The CDR3 sequence: CAQLGADTQYF. Partial CDR3 DNA: TGTGCCCAGCTGGGGGCGGAC.

To note about this clone: Gene names and germline match the mouse. The read terminates 4 residues before the CDR3 end, so the remaining end is supplied by the germline J gene. This chain joins TRBV19 and TRBJ2-3, with 10 bases that match TRBD2. The CDR3 has 16 residues. The germline gives CDR1 FNHDT, CDR2 SITEND (reference sequence). V lost 5 bases to trimming and J lost 3 bases; unmatched junction nucleotides: 9. The CDR3 loop is CASSPLGGRGAETLYF. The sequenced part of the CDR3 DNA is TGTGCCAGCAGCCCTCTGGGGGGGCGCGGGGCAGAA.

To note about this clone: The gene symbols are mouse symbols. The DNA ends 3 residues before the CDR3 does, and the rest of the CDR3 is filled in from the germline J gene. The rearrangement uses TRBV13-1 and TRBJ1-6; possibly TRBD1 for D (6 bases). TRBJ1-6 has ORF status, its function being uncertain. The CDR3 runs to 15 residues. CDR1 NSHNY and CDR2 SYGAGN come from the germline V gene. V lost 5 bases and J 0 bases, leaving 9 bases between the germline ends. This chain's CDR3 is CASRQGPSYNSPLYF. CDR3 DNA, as far as it was read: TGTGCCAGCAGACAGGGCCCTTCCTATAATTCGCCC.

On this clone itself: The listed genes are named as in mouse. Read coverage stops 4 residues before the CDR3 terminus; the germline J gene supplies the remainder. The V gene is TRBV1, the J gene TRBJ1-2; a weak D match, TRBD1 (5 bases). This CDR3 has 13 residues. CDR1 is NSQYPW, CDR2 LRSPGD, per germline (reference sequence). The sequenced CDR3 bases are TGCACCTGCAGTGCTGGTTTGGGGGGC. Residues: CTCSAGLGG. The whole CDR3 region reads CTCSAGLGGDYTF.

This clone was counted between two and nine times. Genes and germline are mouse. The CDR3 goes on 4 residues after the read ends, and that part is filled in from the germline J gene. The genes are TRBV19 and TRBJ2-3; D possibly corresponds to TRBD1 (6 bases). Trimming left V 5 bases short and J 0 bases short, with 13 bases between. The germline V gene has CDR1 FNHDT and CDR2 SITEND (reference sequence). This CDR3 is built from 15 residues. Incomplete CDR3 DNA: TGTGCCAGCAGGACGGGACATCTTAGTGCAGAA. Amino acids: CASRTGHLSAE. The CDR3 in its entirety is CASRTGHLSAETLYF.

This clone has only a few counts. Gene names and germline match the mouse. With the read ending 4 residues before the CDR3 end, the germline J gene is used to fill in that end. The V call is TRBV12-1, the J call TRBJ2-5, with D possibly TRBD1 on 6 matching bases. CDR3 length equals 15 residues. Looked up from germline, CDR1 is SGHSN and CDR2 is HYEKVE. CDR3 region: CASSLVPGEKDTQYF. CDR3 DNA, as far as it was read: TGTGCCAGCTCTCTCGTGCCAGGGGAAAAAGAC.

Of note for this clone: The listed genes are named as in mouse. Read coverage stops 4 residues before the CDR3 terminus; the germline J gene supplies the remainder. This chain uses TRBV13-2 with TRBJ2-3; D gene uncertain. Trimming cost V 0 bases and J 0 bases, with 8 bases left between them. The CDR3 contains 15 residues. Germline V lookup: CDR1 NNHNN, CDR2 SYGAGS (reference sequence). CDR3 DNA, as far as it was read: TGTGCCAGCGGTGATGCCGTACTTAGTGCAGAA. Protein product: CASGDAVLSAE. The whole CDR3 is CASGDAVLSAETLYF.

As regards this clone: Gene names follow the mouse nomenclature. The read finishes 4 residues shy of the CDR3 end, and the germline J gene is used to complete it. This sequence joins TRBV13-3 and TRBJ2-7; TRBD2 agrees at 7 bases. CDR1 and CDR2 from the germline V gene are NNHDY and SYVADS. The CDR3 sequence is 12 residues long. Trimming took 5 bases from V and 3 from J; bases not matched to a gene: 2. The CDR3 bases that were read are TGTGCCAGCAGCTCTGGGGGCTAT. It is translated as CASSSGGY. The CDR3 in full is CASSSGGYEQYF.

Concerning this clone itself: The gene names here belong to mouse. The read stops 4 residues short of the end of the CDR3; the missing end is completed from the germline J gene. Other DNA sequences in this specimen translate into the identical CDR3. The rearrangement links TRBV13-2 to TRBJ1-1; a possible D gene is TRBD1 (6 bases). Trimming left V 0 bases short and J 0 bases short, with 6 bases between. Germline values: CDR1 NNHNN, CDR2 SYGAGS (reference sequence). The CDR3 consists of 14 residues. The CDR3 here is CASGDEGANTEVFF. CDR3 DNA, as far as it was read: TGTGCCAGCGGTGATGAGGGGGCAAACACA.

As regards this clone: Gene names are mouse gene names. The missing CDR3 end, 4 residues past where the read stops, is filled in from the germline J gene. The genes are TRBV5 and TRBJ2-3; D is perhaps TRBD1 (5 bases). The V gene lost 0 bases and the J gene lost 0 bases, with 7 bases spanning the gap. The germline CDR1 and CDR2 sequences are LGHNA and YNLKQL (reference sequence). The CDR3 consists of 15 residues. The CDR3 reads CASSQDRVSAETLYF. The DNA read from the CDR3 is TGTGCCAGCAGCCAAGACAGGGTTAGTGCAGAA.

This clone was picked up a small number of times. Gene and germline names: mouse. CDR3 bases read: TGTGCCAGCAGCCTCTGGGGGGGTGCAGAA. Its translation: CASSLWGGAE. The full CDR3 reads CASSLWGGAETLYF. The chain carries TRBV5 and TRBJ2-3; 8 bases fit TRBD2. Sequencing ends 4 residues short of the CDR3 end; the germline J gene provides the rest. The CDR3 is made up of 14 amino acids. CDR1 is LGHNA and CDR2 is YNLKQL in the germline V gene (reference sequence). J gave up 1 base and V 4 bases, and 1 base lay outside the gene matches.

A note on this clone: Germline and genes: mouse. The read ends 4 residues before the CDR3 terminus; that terminus is restored from the germline J gene. The chain combines TRBV17 with TRBJ1-1, with a possible D match to TRBD1 (5 bases). The CDR3 runs 14 residues. The germline CDR1 and CDR2 sequences are MNHDT and YYDKIL. V was trimmed by 7 bases and J by 0 bases, leaving 12 bases between them. Partial CDR3 DNA: TGTGCTAGCACTCGACAGAATGCAAACACA. As protein: CASTRQNANT. The complete CDR3 sequence is CASTRQNANTEVFF. The full variable domain, in which reference TRBV17 and TRBJ1-1 provide the parts outside the CDR3, is DTTVKQNPRYKLARVGKPVNLICSQTMNHDTMYWYQKKPNQAPKLLLFYYDKILNREADTFEKFQSSRPNNSFCSLYIGSAGLEYSAMYLCASTRQNANTEVFFGKGTRLTVV.

To note about this clone: Here the gene names and germline are mouse. The observed sequence ends 4 residues before the CDR3 terminus, with the missing tail filled in from the germline J gene. V usage is TRBV31 and J usage is TRBJ2-3; tentatively, D is TRBD2 (6 bases). The CDR3 sequence is 14 residues long. The germline V gene encodes CDR1 GKSSPN and CDR2 SITVG. V was cut by 1 base and J by 0 bases, with 8 bases left in between. CDR3 residues: CAWSRLASAETLYF. Partial CDR3 DNA: TGTGCCTGGAGTCGACTGGCTAGTGCAGAA.

This clone showed up just a few times. The gene names given are mouse names. The missing CDR3 end, 4 residues past where the read stops, is filled in from the germline J gene. This chain connects TRBV14 to TRBJ2-1; 9 bases fit TRBD1. With 5 bases clipped from V and 5 bases from J, the junction kept 5 bases outside the gene matches. In germline, CDR1 is SGHDT, CDR2 FRDEAV. CDR3 length: 14 residues. The covered CDR3 bases are TGTGCCAGCAGCATCGACAGGGGGAATGCT. It codes for CASSIDRGNA. The entire CDR3 is CASSIDRGNAEQFF.

This clone was found a few times. All gene names here are mouse names. The read comes to an end 4 residues before the CDR3 does, leaving the germline J gene to fill in the end. This chain connects TRBV13-3 to TRBJ2-3; 7 bases align to TRBD1. Germline CDR1 is NNHDY and CDR2 is SYVADS. Trimming at V came to 5 bases and at J to 2 bases, leaving 2 bases not matched to a gene. The CDR3 loop spans 13 amino acids. The CDR3 here is CASRQGYAETLYF. Partial CDR3 DNA: TGTGCCAGCAGACAGGGGTATGCAGAA.

Turning to this clone: Gene names are the mouse ones. The CDR3 is cut off 4 residues early in the read; its end comes from the germline J gene. The chain is built from TRBV31 and TRBJ2-3, with 9 bases lining up with TRBD1. V gave up 1 base and J gave up 4 bases; unmatched junction bases: 3. The CDR3 sequence is 14 residues long. CDR1 and CDR2 (germline): GKSSPN, SITVG. CDR3 sequence: CAWSRGTGPETLYF. The covered CDR3 bases are TGTGCCTGGAGTCGTGGGACAGGGCCAGAA.

Points on this clone: Gene names and germline refer to mouse. Read coverage stops 4 residues before the CDR3 terminus; the germline J gene supplies the remainder. The chain links TRBV1 to TRBJ1-1; D uncertain. The CDR3 has 13 residues. Trimming pared 1 base from V and 3 bases from J, leaving 6 bases between. The germline gives CDR1 NSQYPW, CDR2 LRSPGD (reference sequence). The DNA read from the CDR3 is TGCACCTGCAGTGCAGCCACTTACACA. The encoded protein is CTCSAATYT. The entire CDR3 protein is CTCSAATYTEVFF. Drawing the rest from reference TRBV1 and TRBJ1-1, the complete variable domain is VTLLEQNPRWRLVPRGQAVNLRCILKNSQYPWMSWYQQDLQKQLQWLFTLRSPGDKEVKSLPGADYLATRVTDTELRLQVANMSQGRTLYCTCSAATYTEVFFGKGTRLTVV.